This TCR beta chain was obtained from a study of blood T cell repertoires in COVID-19. The CDR3 has 14 amino acids. Per the germline V gene, CDR1 is LNHDA and CDR2 is SQIVND (reference sequence). The V segment lost 5 bases and the J segment 6 bases; nucleotides outside the gene matches: 5. The repertoire was sequenced with immunoSEQ multiplex PCR; TCRdb's copy has only in-frame clones and lacks some. The profile shows approximately 300,000 clones, roughly 90% of them singletons. Sequencing was carried out using peripheral blood. The gene calls are TRBV19 and TRBJ1-5; 9 bases line up with TRBD1. The TCR comes from a young man who had recovered from COVID-19. CDR3 nucleotide sequence: TGTGCCAGTAGTGGAGGGACAGGGAGTCAGCCCCAGCATTTT. The encoded protein is CASSGGTGSQPQHF. Full variable domain (remainder filled in from reference TRBV19 and TRBJ1-5): DGGITQSPKYLFRKEGQNVTLSCEQNLNHDAMYWYRQDPGQGLRLIYYSQIVNDFQKGDIAEGYSVSREKKESFPLTVTSAQKNPTAFYLCASSGGTGSQPQHFGDGTRLSIL.